This TCR beta chain was obtained from a study of T-cell memory formation after mild COVID-19. Study summary: Most TCR clusters belonged to a single donor. Regarding the study as a whole: Clones from the second wave (peaking day 37) had unconfirmed SARS-CoV-2 specificity. Prior to infection, memory already included some responding clones, suggesting cross-reactive memory joined. Among clones contracting day 15 to 85, CD4/CD8 was balanced, whereas later expanders leaned CD4+.

In this sample, this clonotype turned up many times. Its matching antigen is unknown. The V end lost 6 bases, the J end lost 1 base, and 13 bases lay between the germline ends. The CDR3 extends over 15 amino acids. TCRdb redid the calling of the 5' RACE reads with MiXCR, one entry per CDR3 protein. The table records about 430,000 distinct CDR3 sequences, under 20% of them present only once. This TCR derives from a man younger than 30 who had mild COVID-19 (a few samples of this study predate the infection). Cell type and time point are not known. The rearrangement links TRBV12-3 or TRBV12-4 to TRBJ1-5; D may be TRBD1 (6 bases). Sequencing was carried out using PBMCs or a T cell subset sorted from them (not recorded which). In nucleotides, the CDR3 is TGTGCCAGCAGCACACAGGGAATGAGCAATCAGCCCCAGCATTTT. As protein: CASSTQGMSNQPQHF.